This T cell receptor (beta chain) was obtained from a study of T cells expressing NK-cell markers (dated by TCRdb to about 2020). Broadly, across the study: Three sorted T-cell subsets (CD3+CD56+NKG2C+, CD3+CD56+NKG2C- and CD3+CD56-NKG2C+) from fewer than 10 donors had their TCR beta-chain repertoires profiled. The eight sequenced donors were randomly selected healthy volunteers, three men and five women. Illumina HiSeq 2000/2500, MiSeq or NextSeq was used to sequence libraries as 2 x 150 bp reads. Among the eight sequenced donors, only one was HCMV-seronegative, while the other seven were HCMV-seropositive.

Reads for this sample came from an Illumina HiSeq 2000. TCR beta cDNA libraries were prepared using 5'RACE template switching, which introduced a universal primer site and unique molecular identifiers. cDNA synthesis was primed from the TCR beta constant segment and was followed by two successive PCR amplification steps. Per the authors' processing: Reads were demultiplexed and grouped by UMI with MIGEC, and clonotypes were assembled and quantified with MiTCR. To exclude erroneous sequences, any TCR cDNA sequence not supported by at least two reads was discarded. The tcR package was used for downstream repertoire analysis, with clonotypes matched between fractions based on CDR3 nucleotide sequence plus V segment. VDJmatch was used to annotate antigen specificity against VDJdb, with one amino acid substitution in CDR3 permitted. TCRdb reprocessed the reads, so every CDR3 protein sequence counts as one entry and DNA is not shown. The V and J calls, along with clone size, are taken from TCRdb and not from the paper's own processing. The sample's table covers about 170,000 distinct CDR3 sequences. The top ten clones comprise 20% to 25% of the sample.

CDR1 SGHAT and CDR2 FQDESV were looked up in the germline V gene (reference sequence). The CDR3 measures 13 amino acids from cysteine to phenylalanine. This entry has no DNA. A commercial ELISA kit detecting HCMV-specific IgG in serum was used to determine HCMV serostatus. Ficoll density gradient centrifugation was used to isolate peripheral blood mononuclear cells from blood. Results and caveats for the whole study, not just this receptor: Those dominant clonotypes were again the most abundant among CD3+CD56-NKG2C+ cells in four donors, at roughly 25-65%. Whether the expanded NKG2C-expressing T cell clones were specific for HCMV antigens was left unclear. In six donors, the dominant CD3+CD56+NKG2C+ clonotypes ranked among the top 10 CD8+ clonotypes, making up about 1.0-7.5% of CD8+ T cells.

Concerning this clonotype: No cognate antigen has been identified for it.

The clonotype comes from a man aged 18-75 years in good health. Sequencing used blood T cells: a sorted CD56 or NKG2C T cell subset, CD4+ or CD8+ T cells, or bulk PBMC T cells (not recorded which). The chain is made from TRBV11-1 and TRBJ2-1. The CDR3 here reads CASSLWVSDEQFF.